The 25 T cell receptor beta chains presented below share a single source sample, sequenced in a study of blood T cells in healthy people across ages. A J-beta primer mix and a sample-barcoded 5' primer were used in a second PCR of about 7 to 12 cycles. TCRdb independently ran MiXCR on the 5' RACE reads; one entry per CDR3 protein. The sample shows about 930,000 distinct CDR3 sequences, 29% of them seen only once. The same sample was also used in a study of T cells of mothers and their children.

Specimen: blood. The receptors were gathered from a woman aged 40 to 55 in good health.

The chain has TRBV3-1 and TRBJ2-5, with 8 bases fitting TRBD2. The CDR3 loop spans 16 amino acids. With 2 bases clipped from V and 2 bases from J, the junction kept 7 bases outside the gene matches. The germline V gene encodes CDR1 LGHDT and CDR2 YNNKEL (reference sequence). CDR3 residues: CASSQLAGGPQETQYF. CDR3 in DNA: TGTGCCAGCAGCCAATTGGCGGGGGGCCCTCAAGAGACCCAGTACTTC.

The chain recombines TRBV18 with TRBJ1-1; D may be TRBD1 (5 bases). V lost 2 bases and J lost 4, with 8 bases in between. This CDR3 contains 13 residues. The germline CDR1 and CDR2 sequences are KGHSH and LQKENI. The CDR3 nucleotides read TGTGCCAGCTCACCAAGACAGCTCACTGAAGCTTTCTTT. Its translation is CASSPRQLTEAFF.

Only a few counts were recorded for this clonotype. CDR3: CASSLDRWDGYTF. CDR3 coding DNA: TGCGCCAGCAGCCTTGACAGGTGGGATGGCTACACCTTC. The chain recombines TRBV5-1 with TRBJ1-2; TRBD1 is a possible D gene (6 bases). The CDR3 covers 13 residues. Trimming pared 4 bases from V and 6 bases from J, leaving 13 bases between. Germline CDR1 SGHRS, CDR2 YFSETQ. Drawing the rest from reference TRBV5-1 and TRBJ1-2, the complete variable domain is KAGVTQTPRYLIKTRGQQVTLSCSPISGHRSVSWYQQTPGQGLQFLFEYFSETQRNKGNFPGRFSGRQFSNSRSEMNVSTLELGDSALYLCASSLDRWDGYTFGSGTRLTVV.

The chain joins TRBV27 to TRBJ1-5; D not certain. This CDR3 region has 15 residues. The V end was cut by 4 bases, the J end by 2 bases, with 12 bases between. Germline values: CDR1 MNHEY, CDR2 SMNVEV (reference sequence). The CDR3, as DNA: TGTGCCAGCAGTTCAAAGGGAGTTGGCAATCAGCCCCAGCATTTT. Residues: CASSSKGVGNQPQHF.

The chain combines TRBV5-6 with TRBJ2-6; D may be TRBD2 (5 bases). Germline CDR1 is SGHDT and CDR2 is YYEEEE. V lost 5 bases to trimming and J lost 0 bases, with 9 bases between them. The CDR3 totals 15 residues. CDR3 DNA: TGTGCCAGCAGACCCCGGGGCTCTGGGGCCAACGTCCTGACTTTC. Translation gives CASRPRGSGANVLTF.

The gene calls are TRBV4-1 and TRBJ2-1; 9 nucleotides agree with TRBD2. The CDR3 consists of 18 residues. Germline V gene sequence: CDR1 MGHRA, CDR2 YSYEKL. Germline trimming cut 2 bases from V and 5 bases from J; bases unmatched to any gene: 13. The CDR3 nucleotides are TGCGCCAGCAGCCAAACCGGGACTAGCCTCCGATTAGACAATGAGCAGTTCTTC. Amino acid sequence: CASSQTGTSLRLDNEQFF.

V usage is TRBV3-1 and J usage is TRBJ2-5; D is unclear. Germline V CDR1 and CDR2: LGHDT, YNNKEL (reference sequence). The CDR3 length is 13 residues. V lost 4 bases and J 4 bases, leaving 10 bases between the germline ends. CDR3: CASSPTRVETQYF. The CDR3 bases are TGTGCCAGCAGCCCGACACGAGTAGAGACCCAGTACTTC.

This clonotype occurred many times. The genes are TRBV11-2 and TRBJ2-7, with 8 bases fitting TRBD1. After removal of 4 bases from V and 5 bases from J, the junction contained 10 bases not matched to a gene. The germline V gene encodes CDR1 SGHAT and CDR2 FQNNGV. The CDR3 contains 15 residues. CDR3 sequence reads: CASSYDRTGWNEQYF. CDR3 bases: TGTGCCAGCAGCTATGATAGGACAGGGTGGAACGAGCAGTACTTC.

This clonotype was detected many times. Germline and junction disagree at one end, which may indicate a read error. The chain uses TRBV27 and TRBJ2-7; D not resolved. Germline V gene sequence: CDR1 MNHEY, CDR2 SMNVEV (reference sequence). The CDR3 consists of 15 residues. The CDR3 is CASSLLAGNSNEQYF. For the CDR3, the DNA is TGTGCCAGCAGTTTATTGGCAGGCAACTCCAACGAGCAGTACTTC.

The chain joins TRBV6-5 to TRBJ1-1; D perhaps matches TRBD1 (5 bases). Germline assignment: CDR1 MNHEY and CDR2 SVGAGI. The germline V and J ends were trimmed by 0 bases and 9 bases, with 11 bases remaining between them. This CDR3 spans 13 amino acids. CDR3 protein: CASSYSREGKAFF. Here the CDR3 DNA reads TGTGCCAGCAGTTACTCCAGGGAGGGGAAAGCTTTCTTT.

This clonotype was recorded a few times. V and J are TRBV28 and TRBJ2-1; TRBD2 matches 10 bases. CDR1 is MDHEN and CDR2 is SYDVKM in the germline V gene. With V trimmed by 6 bases and J by 4 bases, 12 bases remained unmatched. This CDR3 contains 17 residues. CDR3 sequence (DNA): TGTGCCAGCAGCCTTGCCCAGGGACTAGCGCGGTACAATGAGCAGTTCTTC. Amino acid sequence: CASSLAQGLARYNEQFF.

This clonotype was seen ten or more times. V and J are TRBV10-3 and TRBJ1-2; tentatively, D is TRBD1 (5 bases). Germline CDR1 ENHRY, CDR2 SYGVKD. The CDR3 spans 14 residues. Between the trimmed V and J ends, which lost 6 bases and 2 bases, there was a span of 13 bases. For the CDR3, the DNA is TGTGCCATCAGCGACCAGGACACCAACTATGGCTACACCTTC. The encoded protein is CAISDQDTNYGYTF.

J is TRBJ2-1 and V is TRBV27; D perhaps matches TRBD1 (6 bases). Trimming cost V 4 bases and J 2 bases, with 15 bases left between them. This CDR3 has 16 amino acids. Per germline, CDR1 MNHEY and CDR2 SMNVEV (reference sequence). CDR3 in DNA: TGTGCCAGCAGTTCACCCACCCGGACAGCCTACAATGAGCAGTTCTTC. It translates to CASSSPTRTAYNEQFF.

There are many counts of this clonotype. The chain joins TRBV6-5 to TRBJ1-6; D perhaps matches TRBD1 (6 bases). The CDR3 length is 16 residues. CDR1 and CDR2 (germline): MNHEY, SVGAGI. V was clipped by 5 bases and J by 3 bases, with 14 bases between them. CDR3 nucleotides: TGTGCCAGCAGTAGACCCGGACAGCTCTATAATTCACCCCTCCACTTT. As protein: CASSRPGQLYNSPLHF.

V and J are TRBV14 and TRBJ1-6; no clear D gene. The CDR3 sequence is 13 residues long. Trimming took 2 bases from V and 11 from J, leaving 10 bases between them. Per the germline V gene, CDR1 is SGHDN and CDR2 is FVKESK. This chain's CDR3 is CASSQSSFTPLHF. The CDR3 nucleotides are TGTGCCAGCAGCCAAAGTTCATTTACACCCCTCCACTTT. Complete variable domain (other parts from reference TRBV14 and TRBJ1-6): EAGVTQFPSHSVIEKGQTVTLRCDPISGHDNLYWYRRVMGKEIKFLLHFVKESKQDESGMPNNRFLAERTGGTYSTLKVQPAELEDSGVYFCASSQSSFTPLHFGNGTRLTVT.

The rearrangement joins TRBV12-3 or TRBV12-4 to TRBJ1-2, with 8 bases matching TRBD1. Trimming took 5 bases from V and 6 from J; bases not matched to a gene: 11. The CDR3 totals 15 residues. CDR3 residues: CASSPRQGANHGYTF. As DNA, the CDR3 is TGTGCCAGCAGTCCTCGCCAGGGGGCTAATCATGGCTACACCTTC.

The chain carries TRBV7-9 and TRBJ1-1; D is perhaps TRBD1 (6 bases). The CDR3 totals 14 residues. Trimming took 8 bases from V and 7 from J, leaving 20 bases between them. In germline, CDR1 is SEHNR, CDR2 FQNEAQ (reference sequence). The CDR3 protein is CASGRGQYDNEAFF. The CDR3 DNA reads as TGTGCCAGCGGAAGAGGACAGTACGATAATGAAGCTTTCTTT.

This clonotype was found a few times. J is TRBJ1-2 and V is TRBV14; 8 bases align to TRBD1. The V segment lost 0 bases and the J segment 8 bases; nucleotides outside the gene matches: 14. The CDR3 spans 17 residues. Germline CDR1 SGHDN, CDR2 FVKESK. The CDR3 nucleotides are TGTGCCAGCAGCCAAGATAGGGGGACAGGCCTCCGCGGGGGCTACACCTTC. This sequence encodes CASSQDRGTGLRGGYTF.

This chain joins TRBV6-1 and TRBJ2-3, with TRBD2 identical over 7 bases. Germline loops: CDR1 MNHNS, CDR2 SASEGT. With V trimmed by 4 bases and J by 0 bases, 4 bases remained unmatched. The CDR3 runs to 15 residues. CDR3 protein: CASSGGGLSTDTQYF. The CDR3 DNA follows: TGTGCCAGCAGTGGGGGGGGATTGAGCACAGATACGCAGTATTTT.

The chain recombines TRBV7-9 with TRBJ2-2, with TRBD1 matching 9 bases. Trimming removed 5 bases from V and 6 bases from J; junction bases left unmatched: 7. Germline V gene data show CDR1 as SEHNR and CDR2 as FQNEAQ (reference sequence). The CDR3 extends over 15 amino acids. CDR3 residues: CASSRTGQGSGELFF. The CDR3 DNA reads as TGTGCCAGCAGCCGAACGGGACAGGGTTCCGGGGAGCTGTTTTTT.

This clonotype appeared many times. V gene TRBV7-2 combines with J gene TRBJ2-6; D remains unclear. V was cut by 1 base and J by 0 bases, with 10 bases left in between. The CDR3 contains 17 residues. Germline V gene sequence: CDR1 SGHTA, CDR2 FQGNSA. The CDR3 nucleotides read TGTGCCAGCAGCTTAGTGGGTAGGAACTCTGGGGCCAACGTCCTGACTTTC. Protein sequence: CASSLVGRNSGANVLTF.

Remarks on this clonotype: Being one base from a much bigger clone, this may be a read error. V is TRBV12-3 or TRBV12-4 and J is TRBJ2-5; TRBD1 might be the D (6 bases). CDR3 length: 15 residues. The CDR3 protein is CASGLGTTVQETQYF. In DNA, the CDR3 is TGTGCCAGCGGTTTGGGGACAACGGTCCAAGAGACCCAGTACTTC.

This clonotype was counted only a few times. The chain recombines TRBV27 with TRBJ1-6, with D possibly TRBD1 on 5 matching bases. The germline CDR1 and CDR2 sequences are MNHEY and SMNVEV (reference sequence). V was shortened by 7 bases and J by 8 bases, with 21 bases between the two germline ends. CDR3 length: 16 residues. Written as DNA, the CDR3 is TGTGCCAGCAACTCATTAAAGGGACCTTTCGATTCACCCCTCCACTTT. This codes for CASNSLKGPFDSPLHF.

The rearrangement uses TRBV10-3 and TRBJ2-2, with a weak D call TRBD2 (6 bases). The CDR3 contains 13 residues. Germline values: CDR1 ENHRY, CDR2 SYGVKD. V was shortened by 5 bases and J by 7 bases, with 11 bases between the two germline ends. CDR3 DNA sequence: TGTGCCATCAGTACGGGGGTTAGCGGGGAGCTGTTTTTT. This translates into CAISTGVSGELFF.

In the case of this clonotype: A junction boundary mismatches the germline segment, possibly from a read error. As DNA, the CDR3 is TGTGCCAGCAGTCGCTACACACTCACACCCTCCCACGAGCAGTACTTC. Its protein product is CASSRYTLTPSHEQYF. The V call is TRBV6-2 or TRBV6-3, the J call TRBJ2-7; D remains unclear. From germline, CDR1 is MNHEY and CDR2 SVGEGT. The CDR3 is 16 amino acids.